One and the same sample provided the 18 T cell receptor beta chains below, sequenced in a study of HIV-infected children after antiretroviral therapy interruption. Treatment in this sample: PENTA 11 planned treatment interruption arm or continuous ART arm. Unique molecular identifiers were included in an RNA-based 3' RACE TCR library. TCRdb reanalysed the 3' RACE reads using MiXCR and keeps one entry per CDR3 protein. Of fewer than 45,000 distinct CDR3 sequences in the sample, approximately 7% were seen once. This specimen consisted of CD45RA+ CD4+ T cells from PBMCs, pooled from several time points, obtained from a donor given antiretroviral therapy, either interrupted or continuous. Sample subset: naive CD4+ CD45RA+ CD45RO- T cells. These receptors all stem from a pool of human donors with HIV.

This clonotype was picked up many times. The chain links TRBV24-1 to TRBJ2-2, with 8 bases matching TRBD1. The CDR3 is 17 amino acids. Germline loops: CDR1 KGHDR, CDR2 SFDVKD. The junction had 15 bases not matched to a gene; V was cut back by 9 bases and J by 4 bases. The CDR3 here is CATEDRERVFGTGELFF. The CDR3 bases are TGTGCCACCGAGGACAGGGAAAGGGTTTTTGGCACCGGGGAGCTGTTTTTT.

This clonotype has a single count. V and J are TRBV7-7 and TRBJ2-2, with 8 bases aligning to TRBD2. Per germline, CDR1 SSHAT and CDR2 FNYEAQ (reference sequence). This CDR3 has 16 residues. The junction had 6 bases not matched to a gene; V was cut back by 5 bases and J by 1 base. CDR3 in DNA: TGTGCCAGCAGCCCTACTAGCGGACTGAACACCGGGGAGCTGTTTTTT. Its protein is CASSPTSGLNTGELFF.

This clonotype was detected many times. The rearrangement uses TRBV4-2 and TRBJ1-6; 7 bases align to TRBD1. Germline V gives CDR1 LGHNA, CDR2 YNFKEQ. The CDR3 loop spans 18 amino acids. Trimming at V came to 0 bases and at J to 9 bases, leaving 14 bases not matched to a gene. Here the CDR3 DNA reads TGTGCCAGCAGCCAAGAGGGTAGGGGGCGAACTGTGGGTTCACCCCTCCACTTT. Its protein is CASSQEGRGRTVGSPLHF.

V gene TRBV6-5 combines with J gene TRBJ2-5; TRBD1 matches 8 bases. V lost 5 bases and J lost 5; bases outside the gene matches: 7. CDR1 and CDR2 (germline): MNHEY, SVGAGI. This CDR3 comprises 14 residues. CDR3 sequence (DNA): TGTGCCAGCAGTAGGGGACAGGTCAGCGAGACCCAGTACTTC. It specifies CASSRGQVSETQYF.

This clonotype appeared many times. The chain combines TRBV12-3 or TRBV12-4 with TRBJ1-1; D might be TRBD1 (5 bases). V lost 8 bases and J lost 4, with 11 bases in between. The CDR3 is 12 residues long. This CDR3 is CASGGHPTEAFF. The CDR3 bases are TGTGCCAGCGGTGGACATCCCACTGAAGCTTTCTTT.

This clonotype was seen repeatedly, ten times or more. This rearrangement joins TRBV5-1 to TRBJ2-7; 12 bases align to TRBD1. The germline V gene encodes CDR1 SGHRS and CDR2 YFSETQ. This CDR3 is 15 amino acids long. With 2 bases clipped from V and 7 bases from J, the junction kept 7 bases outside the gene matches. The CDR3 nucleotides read TGCGCCAGCAGCTTCTCGGGACAGGGGGCGGAGGAGCAGTACTTC. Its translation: CASSFSGQGAEEQYF.

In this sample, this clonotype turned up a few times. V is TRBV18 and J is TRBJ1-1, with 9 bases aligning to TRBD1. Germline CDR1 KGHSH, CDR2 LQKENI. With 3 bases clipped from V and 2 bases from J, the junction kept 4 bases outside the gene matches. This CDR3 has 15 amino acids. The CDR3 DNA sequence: TGTGCCAGCTCACCGAGGGACAGGGTAAACACTGAAGCTTTCTTT. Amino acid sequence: CASSPRDRVNTEAFF.

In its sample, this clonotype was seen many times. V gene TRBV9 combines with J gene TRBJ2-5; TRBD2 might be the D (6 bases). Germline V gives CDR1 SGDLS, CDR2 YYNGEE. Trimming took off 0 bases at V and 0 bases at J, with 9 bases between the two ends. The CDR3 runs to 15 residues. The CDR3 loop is CASSVGRAYQETQYF. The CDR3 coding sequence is TGTGCCAGCAGCGTAGGGAGGGCCTACCAAGAGACCCAGTACTTC.

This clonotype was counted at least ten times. This chain's CDR3 is CATSRDLDRKNTEAFF. As DNA, the CDR3 is TGTGCCACCAGCAGAGACCTGGACAGAAAGAACACTGAAGCTTTCTTT. The chain joins TRBV15 to TRBJ1-1; possibly TRBD1 for D (6 bases). V was trimmed by 0 bases and J by 1 base, leaving 12 bases between them. The CDR3 runs to 16 residues. Germline V gene sequence: CDR1 LNHNV, CDR2 YYDKDF (reference sequence).

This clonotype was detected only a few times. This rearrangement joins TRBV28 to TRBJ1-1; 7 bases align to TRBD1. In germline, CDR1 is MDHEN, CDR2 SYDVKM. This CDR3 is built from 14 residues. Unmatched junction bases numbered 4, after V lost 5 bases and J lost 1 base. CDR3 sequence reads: CASSRGQQNTEAFF. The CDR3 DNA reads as TGTGCCAGCAGTAGGGGACAGCAGAACACTGAAGCTTTCTTT.

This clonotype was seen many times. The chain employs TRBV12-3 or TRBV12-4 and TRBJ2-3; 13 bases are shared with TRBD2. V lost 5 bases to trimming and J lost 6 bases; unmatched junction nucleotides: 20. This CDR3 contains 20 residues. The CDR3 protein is CASSVTAHGLAGVFGDTQYF. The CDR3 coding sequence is TGTGCCAGCAGTGTAACCGCTCATGGACTAGCGGGAGTATTCGGTGATACGCAGTATTTT.

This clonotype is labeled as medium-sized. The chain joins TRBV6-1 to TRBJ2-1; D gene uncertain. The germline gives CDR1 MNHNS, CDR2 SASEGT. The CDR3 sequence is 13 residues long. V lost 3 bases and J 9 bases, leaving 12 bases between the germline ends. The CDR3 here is CASSDNKYAEQFF. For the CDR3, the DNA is TGTGCCAGCAGTGATAACAAGTATGCTGAGCAGTTCTTC.

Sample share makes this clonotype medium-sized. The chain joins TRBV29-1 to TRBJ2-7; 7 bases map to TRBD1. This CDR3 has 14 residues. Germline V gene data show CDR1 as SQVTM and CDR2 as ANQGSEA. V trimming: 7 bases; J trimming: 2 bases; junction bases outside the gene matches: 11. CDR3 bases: TGCAGCGCCTACCGAGGGACAGATCCCTACGAGCAGTACTTC. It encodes CSAYRGTDPYEQYF.

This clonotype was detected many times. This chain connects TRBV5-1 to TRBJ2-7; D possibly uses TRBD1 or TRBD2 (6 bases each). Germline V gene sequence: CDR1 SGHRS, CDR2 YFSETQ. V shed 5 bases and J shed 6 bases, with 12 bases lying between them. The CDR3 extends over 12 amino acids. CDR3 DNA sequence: TGCGCCAGCAGATCCGGGGGCCCCGAGCAGTACTTC. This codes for CASRSGGPEQYF. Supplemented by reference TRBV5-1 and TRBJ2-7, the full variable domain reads KAGVTQTPRYLIKTRGQQVTLSCSPISGHRSVSWYQQTPGQGLQFLFEYFSETQRNKGNFPGRFSGRQFSNSRSEMNVSTLELGDSALYLCASRSGGPEQYFGPGTRLTVT.

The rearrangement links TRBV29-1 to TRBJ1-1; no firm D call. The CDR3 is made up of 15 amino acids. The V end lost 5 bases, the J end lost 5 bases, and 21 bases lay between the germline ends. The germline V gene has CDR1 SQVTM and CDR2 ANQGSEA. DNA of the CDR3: TGCAGCGTTTTGTCAATCGGAGAGAGCACTACTGAAGCTTTCTTT. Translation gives CSVLSIGESTTEAFF.

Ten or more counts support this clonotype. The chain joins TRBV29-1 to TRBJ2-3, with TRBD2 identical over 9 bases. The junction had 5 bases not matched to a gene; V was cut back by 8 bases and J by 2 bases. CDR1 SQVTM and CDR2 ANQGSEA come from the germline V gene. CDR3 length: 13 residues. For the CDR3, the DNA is TGCAGCACGCTAGCGGGGTACACAGATACGCAGTATTTT. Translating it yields CSTLAGYTDTQYF.

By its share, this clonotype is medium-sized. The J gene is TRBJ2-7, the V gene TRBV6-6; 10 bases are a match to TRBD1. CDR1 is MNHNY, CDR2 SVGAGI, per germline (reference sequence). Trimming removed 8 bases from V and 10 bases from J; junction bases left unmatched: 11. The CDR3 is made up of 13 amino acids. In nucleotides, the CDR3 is TGTGCCAGCGGTGAGGGACAGGGGATGGAACAGTACTTC. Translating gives CASGEGQGMEQYF.

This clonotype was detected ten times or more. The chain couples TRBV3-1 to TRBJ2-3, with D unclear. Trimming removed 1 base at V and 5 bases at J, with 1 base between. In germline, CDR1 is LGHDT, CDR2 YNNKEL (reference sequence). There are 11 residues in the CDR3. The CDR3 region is CASSQGDTQYF. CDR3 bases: TGTGCCAGCAGCCAAGGAGATACGCAGTATTTT.